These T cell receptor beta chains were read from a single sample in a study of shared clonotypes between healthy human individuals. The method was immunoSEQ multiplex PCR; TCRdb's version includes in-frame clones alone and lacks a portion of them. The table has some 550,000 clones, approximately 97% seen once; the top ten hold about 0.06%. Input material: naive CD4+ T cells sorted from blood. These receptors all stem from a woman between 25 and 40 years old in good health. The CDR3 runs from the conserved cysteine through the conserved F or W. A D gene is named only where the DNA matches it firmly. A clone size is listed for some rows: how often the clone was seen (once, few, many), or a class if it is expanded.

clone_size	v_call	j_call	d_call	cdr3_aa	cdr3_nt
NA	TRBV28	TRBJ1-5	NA	CASSINQPQHF	TGTGCCAGCAGTATCAATCAGCCCCAGCATTTT
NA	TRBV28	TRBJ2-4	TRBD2	CASSSPGLAVDFKNIQYF	TGTGCCAGCAGTTCTCCGGGACTAGCGGTGGATTTCAAAAACATTCAGTACTTC
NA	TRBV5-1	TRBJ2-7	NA	CASSLLAFGDEQYF	TGCGCCAGCAGCTTGTTAGCGTTCGGCGACGAGCAGTACTTC
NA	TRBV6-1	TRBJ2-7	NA	CASSEASFGGSYEQYF	TGTGCCAGCAGTGAAGCGAGTTTTGGGGGAAGCTACGAGCAGTACTTC
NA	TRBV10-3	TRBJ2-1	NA	CAINGGDLNKQFF	TGTGCCATCAACGGGGGAGACCTAAACAAGCAGTTCTTC
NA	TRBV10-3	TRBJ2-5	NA	CAISSSRGPQETQYF	TGTGCCATCAGTAGCTCTAGGGGACCCCAAGAGACCCAGTACTTC
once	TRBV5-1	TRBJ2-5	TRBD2	CASSLGTSGRADQETQYF	TGCGCCAGCAGCCTGGGTACTAGCGGGAGGGCCGACCAAGAGACCCAGTACTTC
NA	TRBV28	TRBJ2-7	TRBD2	CASSWASGSYEQYF	TGTGCCAGCAGTTGGGCTAGCGGGAGCTACGAGCAGTACTTC
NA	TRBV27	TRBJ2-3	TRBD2	CASTPLGRARTDTQYF	TGTGCCAGCACCCCCCTGGGGAGGGCGAGGACAGATACGCAGTATTTT
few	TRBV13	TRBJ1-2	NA	CASSPSLWGYTF	TGTGCCAGCAGCCCTTCGCTATGGGGCTACACCTTC
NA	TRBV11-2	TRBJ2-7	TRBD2	CASSQSGTSSYEQYF	TGTGCCAGCAGCCAATCCGGGACTAGTTCCTACGAGCAGTACTTC
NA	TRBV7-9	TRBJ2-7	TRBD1	CASSLGTGGLEQYF	TGTGCCAGCAGCTTAGGGACAGGGGGTCTCGAGCAGTACTTC
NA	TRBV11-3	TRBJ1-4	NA	CASSLLVGRTF	TGTGCCAGCAGCTTACTAGTAGGGAGAACTTTT
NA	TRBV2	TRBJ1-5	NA	CASSVWAGGGSQPQHF	TGTGCCAGCAGTGTATGGGCAGGAGGCGGATCCCAGCCCCAGCATTTT
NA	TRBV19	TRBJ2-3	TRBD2	CASRSGGRPTDTQYF	TGTGCCAGTAGATCCGGCGGGAGACCCACAGATACGCAGTATTTT
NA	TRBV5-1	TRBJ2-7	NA	CASSSAGAYGEQYF	TGCGCCAGCAGTTCGGCGGGGGCATATGGAGAGCAGTACTTC
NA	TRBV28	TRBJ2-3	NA	CASSFQGPSTDTQYF	TGTGCCAGCAGTTTTCAGGGACCTAGTACAGATACGCAGTATTTT
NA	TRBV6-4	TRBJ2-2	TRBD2	CASSVLAGDTGELFF	TGTGCCAGCAGCGTACTAGCGGGGGATACCGGGGAGCTGTTTTTT
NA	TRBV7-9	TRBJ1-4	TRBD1	CASSPGQGREKLFF	TGTGCCAGCAGCCCCGGACAGGGGAGGGAAAAACTGTTTTTT
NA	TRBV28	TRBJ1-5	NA	CASSQGQNQPQHF	TGTGCCAGCAGTCAAGGTCAGAATCAGCCCCAGCATTTT
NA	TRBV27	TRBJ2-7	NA	CASSLSARDSPNSYEQYF	TGTGCCAGCAGTTTATCGGCCCGGGACTCCCCAAATTCCTACGAGCAGTACTTC
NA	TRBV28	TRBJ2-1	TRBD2	CASSWGSGRSSYNEQFF	TGTGCCAGCAGTTGGGGTAGCGGGAGGAGCTCCTACAATGAGCAGTTCTTC
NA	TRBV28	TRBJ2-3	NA	CASRISGSSTDTQYF	TGTGCCAGCAGAATAAGCGGAAGTAGCACAGATACGCAGTATTTT
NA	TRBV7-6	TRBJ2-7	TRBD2	CASSPDPIYKGLTAPKNEQYF	TGTGCCAGCAGCCCGGACCCCATTTATAAGGGACTAACTGCTCCAAAGAACGAGCAGTACTTC
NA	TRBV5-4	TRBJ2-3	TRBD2	CASSLMGSGIADTQYF	TGTGCCAGCAGCCTTATGGGTAGCGGGATTGCAGATACGCAGTATTTT
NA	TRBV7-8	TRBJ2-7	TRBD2	CASSFVGRASGRWYEQYF	TGTGCCAGCAGCTTTGTGGGAAGGGCTAGCGGGAGATGGTACGAGCAGTACTTC
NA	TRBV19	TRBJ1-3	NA	CASSLQGRHSGNTIYF	TGTGCCAGTAGTCTACAGGGACGGCACTCTGGAAACACCATATATTTT
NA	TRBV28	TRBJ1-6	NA	CASSLLRANSPLHF	TGTGCCAGCTCCCTATTGAGGGCGAACTCACCCCTCCACTTT
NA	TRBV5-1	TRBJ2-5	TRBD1	CASSYQGEETQYF	TGCGCCAGCAGTTACCAGGGGGAAGAGACCCAGTACTTC
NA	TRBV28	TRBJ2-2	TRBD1	CASSFGGWDRHPGELFF	TGTGCCAGCAGTTTTGGTGGTTGGGACAGGCATCCCGGGGAGCTGTTTTTT
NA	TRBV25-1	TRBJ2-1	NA	CASSEGGPVNEQFF	TGTGCCAGCAGTGAAGGAGGGCCGGTCAATGAGCAGTTCTTC
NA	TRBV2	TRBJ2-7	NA	CASSPSSYEQYF	TGTGCCAGCAGCCCTAGCTCCTACGAGCAGTACTTC
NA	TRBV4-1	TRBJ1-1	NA	CASSPYGQAFEAFF	TGCGCCAGCAGCCCCTACGGCCAGGCTTTTGAAGCTTTCTTT
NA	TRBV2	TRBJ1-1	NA	CASSGVPNTEAFF	TGTGCCAGCAGTGGGGTGCCGAACACTGAAGCTTTCTTT
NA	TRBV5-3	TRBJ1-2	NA	CARTGRTDYNYGYTF	TGTGCCAGGACGGGTCGGACCGATTATAACTATGGCTACACCTTC
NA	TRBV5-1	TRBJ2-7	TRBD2	CASSLLAGVPEQYF	TGCGCCAGCAGCTTGTTAGCGGGAGTGCCCGAGCAGTACTTC
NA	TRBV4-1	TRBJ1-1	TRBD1	CASSDLRQGSTEAFF	TGCGCCAGCAGCGACCTTCGACAGGGAAGCACTGAAGCTTTCTTT
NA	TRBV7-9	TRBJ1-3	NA	CASSLLQAGNTIYF	TGTGCCAGCAGCCTACTCCAGGCTGGAAACACCATATATTTT
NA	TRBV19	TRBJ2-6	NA	CASRGGRNSGANVLTF	TGTGCCAGTAGGGGGGGACGGAACTCTGGGGCCAACGTCCTGACTTTC
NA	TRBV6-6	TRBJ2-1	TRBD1	CASSFSGTGSAYEQFF	TGTGCCAGCAGTTTTTCCGGGACAGGGTCTGCTTACGAGCAGTTCTTC
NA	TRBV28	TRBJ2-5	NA	CASSFSGDDNTQYF	TGTGCCAGCAGTTTCTCTGGGGACGATAATACCCAGTACTTC
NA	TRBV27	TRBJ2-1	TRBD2	CASTGGGKNEQFF	TGTGCCAGCACCGGGGGGGGAAAGAATGAGCAGTTCTTC
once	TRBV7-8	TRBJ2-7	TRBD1	CASSRTGKYEQYF	TGTGCCAGCAGCCGGACAGGGAAATACGAGCAGTACTTC
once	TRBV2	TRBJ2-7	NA	CASRPGTLAYEQYF	TGTGCCAGCAGACCCGGGACCTTAGCCTACGAGCAGTACTTC
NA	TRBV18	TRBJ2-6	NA	CASSPEISGANVLTF	TGTGCCAGCTCACCAGAGATTTCTGGGGCCAACGTCCTGACTTTC
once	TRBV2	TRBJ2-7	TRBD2	CASSDGLAGVLEQYF	TGTGCCAGCAGTGACGGGCTAGCGGGAGTACTCGAGCAGTACTTC
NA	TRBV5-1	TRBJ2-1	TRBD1	CASSPGTGGNEQFF	TGCGCCAGCAGCCCCGGGACAGGGGGAAATGAGCAGTTCTTC
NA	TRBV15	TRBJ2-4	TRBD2	CATSSGTSGTLVYF	TGTGCCACCAGCAGTGGGACTAGCGGGACCCTTGTTTACTTC
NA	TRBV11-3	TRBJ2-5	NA	CASSLDGGQETQYF	TGTGCCAGCAGCTTAGATGGCGGCCAAGAGACCCAGTACTTC
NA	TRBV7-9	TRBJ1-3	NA	CASSLSQGSSGNTIYF	TGTGCCAGCAGCTTATCCCAGGGGAGTTCTGGAAACACCATATATTTT
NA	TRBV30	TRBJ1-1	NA	CAWSVSLNTEAFF	TGTGCCTGGAGTGTCAGCCTGAACACTGAAGCTTTCTTT
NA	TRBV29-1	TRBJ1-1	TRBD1	CSAGTGINTEAFF	TGCAGCGCCGGGACAGGGATTAACACTGAAGCTTTCTTT
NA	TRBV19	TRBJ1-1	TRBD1	CASSTETGVAFF	TGTGCCAGTAGTACTGAGACAGGGGTGGCTTTCTTT
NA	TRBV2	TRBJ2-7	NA	CASSWTHIYEQYF	TGTGCCAGCAGTTGGACACATATCTACGAGCAGTACTTC
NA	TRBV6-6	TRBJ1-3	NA	CASGTPSSGNTIYF	TGTGCCAGCGGCACTCCGAGCTCTGGAAACACCATATATTTT
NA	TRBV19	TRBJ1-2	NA	CASSLAAGPPNYGYTF	TGTGCCAGTAGCTTAGCAGCGGGACCTCCTAACTATGGCTACACCTTC